A selection of T cell receptor beta chains follows, all from one sample in a study of blood T cell repertoires in COVID-19. TCRdb's copy holds only in-frame clones and misses some; the assay was immunoSEQ multiplex PCR. The sample has 300,000 to 450,000 clones, 81% seen once; the top ten hold 1.1%. The sample was peripheral blood. Receptors were obtained from a human donor with acute or convalescent COVID-19. The donor label of this sample is uncertain. The CDR3 runs from the conserved cysteine through the conserved F or W. A D gene is named only where the DNA matches it firmly. The size of a clone is reported for some rows only, either as once, few or many, or as a class for expanded clones.

size: .; V: TRBV19; D: TRBD1; J: TRBJ2-5; CDR3: CASSKVKGQKETQYF; DNA: TGTGCCAGTAGCAAAGTAAAGGGACAGAAAGAGACCCAGTACTTC
size: once; V: TRBV5-1; D: TRBD1; J: TRBJ1-1; CDR3: CASRRDRGIRVNTEAFF; DNA: TGCGCCAGCAGACGGGACAGGGGCATTAGGGTGAACACTGAAGCTTTCTTT
size: .; V: TRBV5-1; D: .; J: TRBJ2-6; CDR3: CASSAFIVSGANVLTF; DNA: TGCGCCAGCAGCGCTTTCATAGTTTCTGGGGCCAACGTCCTGACTTTC
size: .; V: TRBV15; D: .; J: TRBJ1-1; CDR3: CATSFSRDSSSNTEAFF; DNA: TGTGCCACCAGCTTCTCCCGGGACTCAAGTTCGAACACTGAAGCTTTCTTT
size: .; V: TRBV7-8; D: TRBD1; J: TRBJ2-7; CDR3: CASSRGQGPYEQYF; DNA: TGTGCCAGCAGCCGGGGACAGGGCCCCTACGAGCAGTACTTC
size: .; V: TRBV6-6; D: .; J: TRBJ1-1; CDR3: CASGGEIPEAFF; DNA: TGTGCCAGCGGGGGGGAAATCCCTGAAGCTTTCTTT
size: few; V: TRBV19; D: .; J: TRBJ1-2; CDR3: CASSTRQLNYGYTF; DNA: TGTGCCAGTAGTACCCGACAGCTCAACTATGGCTACACCTTC
size: .; V: TRBV2; D: TRBD1; J: TRBJ1-2; CDR3: CASKDRPYGYTF; DNA: TGTGCCAGCAAGGACAGGCCCTATGGCTACACCTTC
size: many; V: TRBV2; D: .; J: TRBJ2-7; CDR3: CASSGGPYEQYF; DNA: TGTGCCAGCAGTGGAGGTCCCTACGAGCAGTACTTC
size: .; V: TRBV18; D: .; J: TRBJ2-7; CDR3: CASSPVSISYEQYF; DNA: TGTGCCAGCTCACCAGTCAGTATCTCCTACGAGCAGTACTTC
size: .; V: TRBV3-1/TRBV3-2; D: TRBD1; J: TRBJ2-2; CDR3: CASSQPHRGAGELFF; DNA: TGTGCCAGCAGCCAACCCCACAGGGGAGCAGGGGAGCTGTTTTTT
size: .; V: TRBV19; D: .; J: TRBJ1-5; CDR3: CASSTRGREGVDDQPQHF; DNA: TGTGCCAGTAGTACGAGAGGCAGGGAAGGCGTTGACGATCAGCCCCAGCATTTT
size: once; V: TRBV15; D: .; J: TRBJ2-3; CDR3: CATSREKRISSTDTQYF; DNA: TGTGCCACCAGCAGAGAAAAGCGGATCTCTAGCACAGATACGCAGTATTTT
size: .; V: TRBV5-6; D: .; J: TRBJ2-1; CDR3: CASSLRLAFNEQFF; DNA: TGTGCCAGCAGCTTACGTCTAGCTTTTAATGAGCAGTTCTTC
size: once; V: TRBV5-4; D: TRBD1; J: TRBJ1-2; CDR3: CASSHGQGTNYGYTF; DNA: TGTGCCAGCAGCCACGGACAGGGGACTAACTATGGCTACACCTTC
size: .; V: TRBV5-8; D: .; J: TRBJ2-1; CDR3: CASSLVGFSNNEQFF; DNA: TGTGCCAGCAGCTTGGTTGGGTTTAGCAACAATGAGCAGTTCTTC
size: .; V: TRBV6-6; D: TRBD1; J: TRBJ2-7; CDR3: CASSRGTARNEQYF; DNA: TGTGCCAGCAGCCGAGGGACAGCTCGTAACGAGCAGTACTTC
size: .; V: TRBV2; D: .; J: TRBJ1-2; CDR3: CASRDSNNYGYTF; DNA: TGTGCCAGCAGGGACTCCAACAACTATGGCTACACCTTC
size: .; V: TRBV18; D: TRBD1; J: TRBJ2-7; CDR3: CASSSYPGQGRNEQYF; DNA: TGTGCCAGCTCATCTTACCCGGGACAGGGGCGGAACGAGCAGTACTTC
size: .; V: TRBV27; D: TRBD1; J: TRBJ1-6; CDR3: CASRRGGNNSPLHF; DNA: TGTGCCAGCAGGAGAGGGGGCAATAATTCACCCCTCCACTTT
size: .; V: TRBV4-2; D: TRBD2; J: TRBJ2-7; CDR3: CASSQRSGGGYEQYF; DNA: TGTGCCAGCAGCCAACGTTCGGGGGGTGGGTACGAGCAGTACTTC
size: .; V: TRBV5-1; D: TRBD2; J: TRBJ2-7; CDR3: CASSSLAGSSYEQYF; DNA: TGCGCCAGCAGCTCCCTAGCGGGGAGCTCCTACGAGCAGTACTTC
size: .; V: TRBV5-1; D: .; J: TRBJ2-2; CDR3: CASSLAGTGTGELFF; DNA: TGCGCCAGCAGCTTGGCGGGAACAGGGACCGGGGAGCTGTTTTTT
size: .; V: TRBV11-2; D: TRBD1; J: TRBJ1-2; CDR3: CASSLERPRGYGYTF; DNA: TGTGCCAGCAGCTTAGAGCGCCCCAGGGGGTATGGCTACACCTTC
size: .; V: TRBV3-1/TRBV3-2; D: .; J: TRBJ1-4; CDR3: CASSQDPRQRSTNEKLFF; DNA: TGTGCCAGCAGCCAAGATCCCCGACAGAGATCAACTAATGAAAAACTGTTTTTT
size: .; V: TRBV5-6; D: .; J: TRBJ1-5; CDR3: CASSLGGVGNQPQHF; DNA: TGTGCCAGCAGCTTAGGGGGAGTGGGCAATCAGCCCCAGCATTTT
size: many; V: TRBV5-5; D: .; J: TRBJ1-1; CDR3: CASSSREGNTEAFF; DNA: TGTGCCAGCAGCTCCCGGGAGGGCAACACTGAAGCTTTCTTT
size: .; V: TRBV7-2; D: TRBD1; J: TRBJ1-1; CDR3: CASSHGLGQINTEAFF; DNA: TGTGCCAGCAGCCACGGTCTGGGACAGATCAACACTGAAGCTTTCTTT